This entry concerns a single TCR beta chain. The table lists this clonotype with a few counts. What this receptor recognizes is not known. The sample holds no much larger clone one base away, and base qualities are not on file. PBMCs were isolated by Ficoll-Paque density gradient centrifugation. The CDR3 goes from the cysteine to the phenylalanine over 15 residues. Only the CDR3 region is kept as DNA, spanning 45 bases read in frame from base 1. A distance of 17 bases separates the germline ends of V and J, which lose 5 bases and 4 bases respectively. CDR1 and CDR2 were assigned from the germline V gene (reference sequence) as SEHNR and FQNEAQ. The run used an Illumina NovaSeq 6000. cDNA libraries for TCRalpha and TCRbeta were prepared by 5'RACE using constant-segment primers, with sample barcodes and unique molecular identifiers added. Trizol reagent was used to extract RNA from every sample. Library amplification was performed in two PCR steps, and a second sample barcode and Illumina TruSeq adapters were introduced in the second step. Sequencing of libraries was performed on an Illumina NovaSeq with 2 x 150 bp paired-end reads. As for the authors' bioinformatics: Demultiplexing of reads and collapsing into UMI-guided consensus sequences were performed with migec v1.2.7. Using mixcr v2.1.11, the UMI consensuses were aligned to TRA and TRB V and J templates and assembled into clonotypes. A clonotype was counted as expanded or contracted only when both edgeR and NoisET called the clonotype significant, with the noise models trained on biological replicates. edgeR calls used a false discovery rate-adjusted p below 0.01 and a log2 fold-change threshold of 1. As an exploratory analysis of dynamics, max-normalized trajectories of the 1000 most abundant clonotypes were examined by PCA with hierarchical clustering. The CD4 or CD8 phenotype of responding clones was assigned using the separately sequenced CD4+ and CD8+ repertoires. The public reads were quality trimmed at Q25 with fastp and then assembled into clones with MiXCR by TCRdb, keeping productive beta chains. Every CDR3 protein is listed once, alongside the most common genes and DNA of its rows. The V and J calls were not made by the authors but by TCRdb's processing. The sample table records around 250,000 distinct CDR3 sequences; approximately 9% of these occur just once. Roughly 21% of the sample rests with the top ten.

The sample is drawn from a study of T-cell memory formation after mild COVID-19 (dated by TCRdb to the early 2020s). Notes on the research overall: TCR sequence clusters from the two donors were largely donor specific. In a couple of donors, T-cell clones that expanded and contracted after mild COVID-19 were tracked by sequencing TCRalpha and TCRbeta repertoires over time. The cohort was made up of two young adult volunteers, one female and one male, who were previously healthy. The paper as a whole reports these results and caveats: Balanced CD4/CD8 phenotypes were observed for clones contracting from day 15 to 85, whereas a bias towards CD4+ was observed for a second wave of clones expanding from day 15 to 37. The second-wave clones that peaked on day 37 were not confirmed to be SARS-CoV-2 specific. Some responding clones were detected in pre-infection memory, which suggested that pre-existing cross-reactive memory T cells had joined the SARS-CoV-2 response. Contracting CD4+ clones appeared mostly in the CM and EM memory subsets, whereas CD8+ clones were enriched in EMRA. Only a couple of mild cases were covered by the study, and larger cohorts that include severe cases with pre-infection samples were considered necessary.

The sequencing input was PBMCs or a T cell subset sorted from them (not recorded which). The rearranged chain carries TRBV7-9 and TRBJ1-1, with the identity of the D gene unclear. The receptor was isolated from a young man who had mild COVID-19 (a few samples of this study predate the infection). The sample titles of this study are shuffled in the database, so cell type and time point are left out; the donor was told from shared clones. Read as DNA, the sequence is TGTGCCAGCAGCCCGCATACAGTCTTGGGCACTGAAGCTTTCTTT. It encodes CASSPHTVLGTEAFF.